This TCR beta chain was documented in a study of T cells in Graves' hyperthyroidism and ophthalmopathy. Study-wide results and limits: Among clonotypes expanded in thyroid above 0.001, most were also found in blood.

Template material for amplifying TCR beta CDR3 regions consisted of RNA transcripts. A first-round RT-PCR of the TCR CDR3 used the HTBI primer set. Using its own MiXCR run on the multiplex PCR reads, TCRdb lists one record per CDR3 protein. The table includes nearly 750,000 distinct CDR3 sequences, 30% to 40% detected once. Patients aged 18 to 65 had newly diagnosed hyperthyroidism lasting under 2 months. This CDR3 is built from 13 residues. Germline V gene lookup returns CDR1 ENHRY and CDR2 SYGVKD. As regards this clonotype: Antigen: not known. The junction does not match germline at one end; this may be a read error.

The receptor's source is a middle-aged woman with Graves' hyperthyroidism. Material: blood. The chain has TRBV10-3 and TRBJ1-1; D is uncertain. The CDR3 spells CASSENGPTGAFF. As DNA, the CDR3 is TGTGCCAGCAGTGAAAACGGACCGACCGGCGCTTTCTTT.